Listed here are 9 T cell receptor beta chains from one sample, sequenced in a study of blood T cell repertoires in COVID-19. Using immunoSEQ multiplex PCR, the repertoire was profiled, and TCRdb retains in-frame clones only, with some absent. Among about 170,000 clones, almost 85% were seen once, and the ten largest hold around 2.9%. The sequencing input was peripheral blood. These receptors originate from an elderly woman with COVID-19, enrolled during active disease.

The chain uses TRBV7-2 and TRBJ2-1, with D possibly TRBD2 on 5 matching bases. The germline V gene encodes CDR1 SGHTA and CDR2 FQGNSA. The CDR3 is made up of 14 amino acids. Deletions cut 3 bases from V and 6 bases from J, with 12 bases between. In DNA, the CDR3 is TGTGCCAGCAGCTTGGGGAGCTTCACCAATGAGCAGTTCTTC. Translation: CASSLGSFTNEQFF.

This clone was seen only once. The V and J genes are TRBV6-6 and TRBJ2-1; 9 bases match TRBD1. Unmatched junction bases numbered 13, after V lost 6 bases and J lost 7 bases. The CDR3 has 16 amino acids. CDR1 and CDR2 from the germline V gene are MNHNY and SVGAGI (reference sequence). The CDR3 sequence: CASSPPGQGRSNEQFF. Here the CDR3 DNA reads TGTGCCAGCAGCCCCCCGGGACAGGGAAGGTCAAATGAGCAGTTCTTC.

The gene calls are TRBV5-1 and TRBJ1-2; 8 bases agree with TRBD1. V gave up 4 bases and J gave up 4 bases; unmatched junction bases: 6. CDR1 and CDR2 (germline): SGHRS, YFSETQ. The CDR3 is made up of 14 amino acids. The CDR3 loop reads CASSVGQGGYGYTF. CDR3 nucleotides: TGCGCCAGCAGCGTCGGACAGGGCGGCTATGGCTACACCTTC.

The genes are TRBV7-9 and TRBJ2-2; TRBD2 matches 8 bases. Trimming cost V 8 bases and J 3 bases; bases outside gene matches: 8. Germline V gene sequence: CDR1 SEHNR, CDR2 FQNEAQ (reference sequence). CDR3 length: 15 amino acids. CDR3 coding DNA: TGTGCCAGCCCAACTAGCGGTAGATACACCGGGGAGCTGTTTTTT. Translating gives CASPTSGRYTGELFF.

The chain recombines TRBV5-1 with TRBJ2-7, with TRBD1 identical over 10 bases. The length of the CDR3 is 13 residues. The J segment lost 13 bases and the V segment lost 6 bases, leaving 13 bases of the junction unmatched. Germline V CDR1 and CDR2: SGHRS, YFSETQ. This chain's CDR3 is CASTLVGDRGLYF. The CDR3 DNA is TGCGCCAGCACCCTTGTGGGGGACAGGGGCCTTTACTTC.

Only one count was recorded for this clone. The chain joins TRBV19 to TRBJ2-3; TRBD1 might be the D (6 bases). The CDR3 is 13 amino acids. The V and J ends lost 3 bases and 3 bases respectively, with 7 bases between them. Per the germline V gene, CDR1 is LNHDA and CDR2 is SQIVND (reference sequence). The DNA for the CDR3 is TGTGCCAGTAGTATTAGGGGGACAGATACGCAGTATTTT. As protein: CASSIRGTDTQYF.

The rearrangement uses TRBV2 and TRBJ1-1, with D possibly matching TRBD1 (6 bases). Germline CDR1 is SNHLY and CDR2 is FYNNEI. The V and J ends lost 8 bases and 5 bases respectively, with 15 bases between them. The CDR3 contains 13 residues. CDR3 sequence: CASFLFTGTEAFF. In DNA, the CDR3 is TGTGCCAGCTTCCTATTTACAGGGACTGAAGCTTTCTTT.

V and J are TRBV9 and TRBJ2-3; 8 bases match TRBD2. CDR3 size: 18 residues. Trimming cost V 4 bases and J 4 bases; bases outside gene matches: 17. CDR1 and CDR2 (germline): SGDLS, YYNGEE. The CDR3 loop reads CASSPRGGAGAGSDTQYF. In DNA, the CDR3 is TGTGCCAGCAGCCCCCGAGGCGGAGCGGGGGCGGGGTCAGATACGCAGTATTTT.

V is TRBV2 and J is TRBJ1-1; 8 bases are a match to TRBD1. This CDR3 is built from 14 residues. J was trimmed by 4 bases and V by 8 bases; bases with no gene match: 9. Germline V gene data show CDR1 as SNHLY and CDR2 as FYNNEI. For the CDR3, the DNA is TGTGCCAGCCGAGGCAGGGGGCTGAGCACTGAAGCTTTCTTT. As protein: CASRGRGLSTEAFF.